The rows below give T cell receptor beta chains drawn from one sample of a study of CXCR3-negative and CXCR3-positive naive CD8 T cells. Reanalyzing the 5' RACE reads, TCRdb keeps one entry per CDR3 protein, without DNA. This sample contains 150,000 or so distinct CDR3 sequences. The sequencing sample was made of naive CXCR3- CD8+ T cells from blood. These receptors were collected from a human donor in good health. Some clones in this sample may be carry-over from other donors' samples. The CDR3 runs from the conserved cysteine through the conserved F or W.

V gene	J gene	CDR3 length	CDR3 protein
TRBV7-2	TRBJ2-3	17	CASSHNPGTYSTDTQYF
TRBV5-1	TRBJ2-7	15	CASSLSGQGSFEQYF
TRBV14	TRBJ2-1	14	CASSHRQEYNEQFF
TRBV12-3/TRBV12-4	TRBJ2-5	16	CASSPDRGDKQETQYF
TRBV29-1	TRBJ2-1	14	CSATPARVYNEQFF
TRBV27	TRBJ2-7	14	CASSASDSSYEQYF
TRBV10-3	TRBJ1-4	15	CAISEPDRGGEKLFF
TRBV4-3	TRBJ2-7	14	CASSQVASSYEQYF
TRBV7-3	TRBJ1-1	14	CASSLMDGNTEAFF
TRBV27	TRBJ2-7	15	CASSTGTSGIYEQYF